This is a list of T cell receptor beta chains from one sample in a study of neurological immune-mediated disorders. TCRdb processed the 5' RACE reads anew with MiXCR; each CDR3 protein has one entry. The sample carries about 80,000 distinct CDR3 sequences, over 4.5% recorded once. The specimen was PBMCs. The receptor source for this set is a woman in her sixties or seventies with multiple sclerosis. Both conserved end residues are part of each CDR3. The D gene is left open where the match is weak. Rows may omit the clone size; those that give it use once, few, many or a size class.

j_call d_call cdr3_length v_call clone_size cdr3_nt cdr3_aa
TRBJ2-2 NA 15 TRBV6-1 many TGTGCCAGCGTCTTTGCTAGGACGAACACCGGGGAGCTGTTTTTT CASVFARTNTGELFF
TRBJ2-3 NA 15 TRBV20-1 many TGCAGTGCTAGAGATACCCGGAGACCCACAGATACGCAGTATTTT CSARDTRRPTDTQYF
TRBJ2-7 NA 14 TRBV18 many TGTGCCAGCTCACCACCTACCCTTAGCGACGAGCAGTACTTC CASSPPTLSDEQYF
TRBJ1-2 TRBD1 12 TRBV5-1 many TGCGCCAGCAGCCCGGACAGGGCTGGCTACACCTTC CASSPDRAGYTF
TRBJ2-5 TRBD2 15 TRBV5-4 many TGTGCCAGCAGCCTGAAGACTAGCGGGGGAGAGACCCAGTACTTC CASSLKTSGGETQYF
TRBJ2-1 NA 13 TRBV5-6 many TGTGCCAGCAGCTTAGTAGGGTTAGATGAGCAGTTCTTC CASSLVGLDEQFF
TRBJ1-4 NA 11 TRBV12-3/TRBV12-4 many TGTGCCAGCGCAAGGACAGAAAAACTGTTTTTT CASARTEKLFF
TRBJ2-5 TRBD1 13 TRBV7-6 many TGTGCCGGGTCGAGGGGGCGGCAAGAGACCCAGTACTTC CAGSRGRQETQYF
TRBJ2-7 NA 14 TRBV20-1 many TGCAGTGCTAGACCTACAGGGCTCCTTACGAGGCAGTACTTC CSARPTGLLTRQYF
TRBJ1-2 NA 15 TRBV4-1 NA TGCGCCAGCAGCCAAGATCCGACCACCGGCGATGGCTACACCTTC CASSQDPTTGDGYTF
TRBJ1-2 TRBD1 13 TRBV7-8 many TGTGCCAGCAGCTTAGAGGACAGGGACGGCTACACCTTC CASSLEDRDGYTF
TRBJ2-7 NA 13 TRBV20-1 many TGCAGTGCCGGCGAGACACCAGCCTACGAGCAGTACTTC CSAGETPAYEQYF
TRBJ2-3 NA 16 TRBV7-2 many TGTGCCAGCAGCCTATTAGCCGGGGGAGACACAGATACGCAGTATTTT CASSLLAGGDTDTQYF
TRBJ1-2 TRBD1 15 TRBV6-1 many TGTGCCAGCAGTGAAGCTCGAGGGGGCAGGTCGAGCTACACCTTC CASSEARGGRSSYTF
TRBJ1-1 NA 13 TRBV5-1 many TGCGCCAGCAGCTTGTATGGCCCCACTGAAGCTTTCTTT CASSLYGPTEAFF
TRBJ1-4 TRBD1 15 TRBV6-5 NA TGTGCCAGCAGTCCTTACAGGGGAAATAATGAAAAACTGTTTTTT CASSPYRGNNEKLFF
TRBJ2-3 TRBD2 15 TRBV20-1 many TGCAGTGCTACAGAGCGGGGGGGCCGGACAGATACGCAGTATTTT CSATERGGRTDTQYF
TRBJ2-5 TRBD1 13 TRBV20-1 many TGCAGTGCTGGTCGGACAGGGGGCTCTTTTGCGTACTTC CSAGRTGGSFAYF
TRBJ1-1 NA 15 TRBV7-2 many TGTGCCAGCAGCTTTAGGTCAGGGGAATACACTGAAGCTTTCTTT CASSFRSGEYTEAFF
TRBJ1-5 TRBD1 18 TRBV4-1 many TGCGCCAGCAGCCAAGAGGGATATAGGGGGACAGAGAATCAGCCCCAGCATTTT CASSQEGYRGTENQPQHF
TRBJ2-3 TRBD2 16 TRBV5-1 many TGCGCCAGCAGCTTGCCGGCTAGCGGGGACACAGATACGCAGTATTTT CASSLPASGDTDTQYF
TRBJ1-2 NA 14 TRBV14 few TGTGCCAGCAGCCAAGATGGGCAGGGTAACGGCTACACCTTC CASSQDGQGNGYTF
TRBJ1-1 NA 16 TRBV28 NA TGTGCCAGCAGTCACCGGGGGGAAAAGAGCTACACTGAAGCTTTCTTT CASSHRGEKSYTEAFF
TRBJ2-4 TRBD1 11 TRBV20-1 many TGCAGTGCTATATACCGGGACAGCCCGTACTTC CSAIYRDSPYF
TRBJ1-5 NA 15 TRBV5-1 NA TGCGCCAGCAGCGAAATCGGGAGCTCTAATCAGCCCCAGCATTTT CASSEIGSSNQPQHF
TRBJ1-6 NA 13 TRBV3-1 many TGTGCCAGCAGCCCTAACGGGAATTCACCCCTCCACTTT CASSPNGNSPLHF
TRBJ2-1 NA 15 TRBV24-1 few TGTGCCACTCAGGGGTACTCCTCCTCCTACAATGAGCAGTTCTTC CATQGYSSSYNEQFF
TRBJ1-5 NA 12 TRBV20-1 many TGCAGTGCTTGGGACAGCAATCAGCCCCAGCATTTT CSAWDSNQPQHF
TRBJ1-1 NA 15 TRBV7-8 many TGTGCCAGCAGCTTAGCAGTTTTTATGAACACTGAAGCTTTCTTT CASSLAVFMNTEAFF
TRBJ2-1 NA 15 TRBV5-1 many TGCGCCAGCAGCCGCGGGACCCTCCAGGGGAATGAGCAGTTCTTC CASSRGTLQGNEQFF
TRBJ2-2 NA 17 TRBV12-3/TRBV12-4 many TGTGCCAGCAGTTTCCCAGGCCTAGGGGGGGCGCCCGGGGAGCTGTTTTTT CASSFPGLGGAPGELFF
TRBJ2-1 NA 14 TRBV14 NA TGTGCCAGCAAGATAGGCAGGGTCAACAATGAGCAGTTCTTC CASKIGRVNNEQFF
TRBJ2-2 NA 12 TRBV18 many TGTGCCAGCTCACCCCTCACCGGGGAGCTGTTTTTT CASSPLTGELFF
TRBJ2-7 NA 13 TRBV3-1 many TGTGCCAGCAGCCATAGGACAGCCTACGAGCAGTACTTC CASSHRTAYEQYF
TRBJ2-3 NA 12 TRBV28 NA TGTGCCAGCACCGAAGGGCTGGATACGCAGTATTTT CASTEGLDTQYF
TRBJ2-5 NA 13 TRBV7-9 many TGTGCCAGCACCTTAGGATTTCAAGAGACCCAGTACTTC CASTLGFQETQYF
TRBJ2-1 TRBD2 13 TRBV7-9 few TGTGCCAGCAGCAACGCGCCGGGGGGTGAGCAGTTCTTC CASSNAPGGEQFF
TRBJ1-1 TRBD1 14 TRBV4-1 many TGCGCCAGCAGCCCCGGGGACAGGGGGTTTGAAGCTTTCTTT CASSPGDRGFEAFF
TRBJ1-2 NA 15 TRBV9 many TGTGCCAGCAGCGTAGCCAGGCAAAATAACTATGGCTACACCTTC CASSVARQNNYGYTF
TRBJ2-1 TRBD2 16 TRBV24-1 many TGTGCCACCAGTGACCCCGGGGGGTTCCACCACAATGAGCAGTTCTTC CATSDPGGFHHNEQFF
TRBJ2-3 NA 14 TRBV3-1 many TGTGCCAGCAGCCGACAGGTTAGCACAGATACGCAGTATTTT CASSRQVSTDTQYF
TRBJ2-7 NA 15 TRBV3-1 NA TGTGCCAGCAGCCAAACAGCCACCCACTCCTACGAGCAGTACTTC CASSQTATHSYEQYF
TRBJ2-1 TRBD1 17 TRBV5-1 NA TGCGCCAGCAGCTTGGGTGCCGCCGGGACAGGGTACAATGAGCAGTTCTTC CASSLGAAGTGYNEQFF
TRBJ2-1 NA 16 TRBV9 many TGTGCCAGCAGCGTAGTCGAGGACCTCTCCTACAATGAGCAGTTCTTC CASSVVEDLSYNEQFF
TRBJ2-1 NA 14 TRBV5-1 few TGCGCCAGCAGCTTGGAGCCAGGGTCGCGTGAGCAGTTCTTC CASSLEPGSREQFF
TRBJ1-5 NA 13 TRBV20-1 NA TGCAGTGCTCGGAGAGCCGACAATCATCCCCAGCATTTT CSARRADNHPQHF
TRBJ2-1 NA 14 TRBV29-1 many TGCAGCGTTGAAAGGCAGGGTCTCTACAATGAGCAGTTCTTC CSVERQGLYNEQFF
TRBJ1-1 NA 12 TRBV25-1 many TGTGCCAGCCGACTCATGAACACTGAAGCTTTCTTT CASRLMNTEAFF
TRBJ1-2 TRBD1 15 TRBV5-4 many TGTGCCAGCACCTCGGACAGGAAGCATGGCTATGGCTACACCTTC CASTSDRKHGYGYTF
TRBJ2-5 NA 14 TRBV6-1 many TGTGCCAGCAGTCGTCGAGCGGCCCAAGAGACCCAGTACTTC CASSRRAAQETQYF
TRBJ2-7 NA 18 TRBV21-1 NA TGTGCCAGCAGCGGGACGGGGGGCCCCTTGAAGGACCGGTACGAGCAGTACTTC CASSGTGGPLKDRYEQYF
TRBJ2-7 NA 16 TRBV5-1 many TGCGCCAGCAGTCGAAAAGCAGGGGCGGAAGGTTACGAGCAGTACTTC CASSRKAGAEGYEQYF
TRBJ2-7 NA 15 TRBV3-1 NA TGTGCCAGCAGCCAAGGAGGAACGGGTTCCTACGAGCAGTACTTC CASSQGGTGSYEQYF
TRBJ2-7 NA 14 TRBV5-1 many TGCGCCAGCAGCTTGTGGACAGCTTCCTACGAGCAGTACTTC CASSLWTASYEQYF